This TCR beta chain was documented in a study of post-analysis software for immune sequencing data. Background on the study: As for disease course, relapsing-remitting, secondary progressive and progressive-relapsing multiple sclerosis were all included.

Details on this clonotype: Its specificity is not known.

Germline V gene data show CDR1 as SGDLS and CDR2 as YYNGEE. The CDR3 loop spans 14 amino acids. The V and J ends lost 0 bases and 7 bases respectively, with 13 bases between them. Whole-study findings and limits: TRBV segments more frequent in patients than in controls numbered roughly 5 and included TRBV5-6, TRBV5-1 and TRBV20-1. The authors found that F measure strongly co-clustered same-batch samples.

The TCR beta cDNA libraries carried unique molecular identifiers. TCRdb ran MiXCR on the PCR reads and lists one entry per CDR3 protein. Among 550,000 to 700,000 distinct CDR3 sequences listed, about 40% were seen once. The receptor was derived from a girl between 10 and 17 years old with multiple sclerosis. This sequence joins TRBV9 and TRBJ2-5; tentative D call: TRBD2 (6 bases). Specimen: blood. CDR3 nucleotides: TGTGCCAGCAGCGTAGAACTAGCCGGAGGGACCCAGTACTTC. Amino acid sequence: CASSVELAGGTQYF.